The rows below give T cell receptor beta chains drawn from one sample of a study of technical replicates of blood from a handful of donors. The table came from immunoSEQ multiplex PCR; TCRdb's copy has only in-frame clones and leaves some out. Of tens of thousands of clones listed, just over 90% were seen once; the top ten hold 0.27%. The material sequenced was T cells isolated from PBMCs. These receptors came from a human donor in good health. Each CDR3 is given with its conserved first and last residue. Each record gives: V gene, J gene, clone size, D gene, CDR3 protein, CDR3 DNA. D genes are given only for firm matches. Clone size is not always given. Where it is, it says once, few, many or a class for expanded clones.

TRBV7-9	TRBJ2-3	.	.	CASSYGGTDTQYF	TGTGCCAGCAGTTACGGGGGCACAGATACGCAGTATTTT
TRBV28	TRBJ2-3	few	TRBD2	CASSLDRLLAGGPSFSTDTQYF	TGTGCCAGCAGTCTAGACCGATTACTAGCGGGAGGGCCGTCATTTAGCACAGATACGCAGTATTTT
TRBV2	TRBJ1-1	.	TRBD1	CASRPGQGDTEAFF	TGTGCCAGCAGACCGGGACAGGGGGACACTGAAGCTTTCTTT
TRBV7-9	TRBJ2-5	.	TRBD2	CASSYETSGQETQYF	TGTGCCAGCAGCTACGAGACTAGCGGACAAGAGACCCAGTACTTC
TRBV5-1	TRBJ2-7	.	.	CASSLGARRRDYEQYF	TGCGCCAGCAGCTTGGGGGCCAGAAGGCGCGATTACGAGCAGTACTTC
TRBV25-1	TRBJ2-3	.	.	CASSDPLHTDTQYF	TGTGCCAGCAGTGACCCTTTACACACAGATACGCAGTATTTT
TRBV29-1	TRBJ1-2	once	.	CSVEDLAILNYGYTF	TGCAGCGTTGAAGATCTTGCGATACTCAACTATGGCTACACCTTC
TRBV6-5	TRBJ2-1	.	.	CASSPGDTINEQFF	TGTGCCAGCAGCCCCGGCGACACCATCAATGAGCAGTTCTTC
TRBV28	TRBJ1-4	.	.	CASSRRQVNEKLFF	TGTGCCAGCAGCCGACGACAGGTTAATGAAAAACTGTTTTTT
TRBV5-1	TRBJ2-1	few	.	CASSLDRVTSNEQFF	TGCGCCAGCAGCTTGGACAGGGTAACTTCCAATGAGCAGTTCTTC
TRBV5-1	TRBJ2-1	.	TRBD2	CASSFNLRTSGRTDEQFF	TGCGCCAGCAGCTTCAACCTTAGGACTAGCGGGAGGACCGATGAGCAGTTCTTC
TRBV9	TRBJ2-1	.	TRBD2	CASSVASGDNEQFF	TGTGCCAGCAGCGTAGCCAGCGGGGACAATGAGCAGTTCTTC
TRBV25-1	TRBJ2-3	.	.	CASSGATSRTDTQYF	TGTGCCAGCAGTGGGGCGACGTCCCGCACAGATACGCAGTATTTT
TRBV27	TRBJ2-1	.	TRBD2	CASSQGTSGYNEQFF	TGTGCCAGCAGTCAAGGGACTAGCGGCTACAATGAGCAGTTCTTC
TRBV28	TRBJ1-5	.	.	CASRYVNQPQHF	TGTGCCAGCAGATATGTCAATCAGCCCCAGCATTTT
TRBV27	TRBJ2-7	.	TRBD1	CASSRVTGAPRLYEQYF	TGTGCCAGCAGTAGGGTAACAGGGGCCCCTCGTCTCTACGAGCAGTACTTC
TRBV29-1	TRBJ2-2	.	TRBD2	CSVSSGRAGTGELFF	TGCAGCGTGTCTAGCGGGAGGGCTGGCACCGGGGAGCTGTTTTTT
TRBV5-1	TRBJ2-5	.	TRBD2	CASSPGLAGLGTQYF	TGCGCCAGCAGCCCCGGACTAGCGGGGCTGGGGACCCAGTACTTC
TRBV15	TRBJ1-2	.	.	CATSRDPTATNYGYTF	TGTGCCACCAGCAGAGACCCGACAGCCACTAACTATGGCTACACCTTC
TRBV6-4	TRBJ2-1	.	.	CASSDLRNNEQFF	TGTGCCAGCAGTGATTTGAGGAACAATGAGCAGTTCTTC
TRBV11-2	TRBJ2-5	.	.	CASSITREGAETQYF	TGTGCCAGCAGCATCACCCGGGAGGGGGCGGAGACCCAGTACTTC
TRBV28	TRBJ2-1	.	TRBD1	CASSTIDRGLYNEQFF	TGTGCCAGCAGTACCATAGACAGGGGGCTCTACAATGAGCAGTTCTTC
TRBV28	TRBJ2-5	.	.	CATSLQVQETQYF	TGTGCCACCAGCCTTCAGGTACAAGAGACCCAGTACTTC
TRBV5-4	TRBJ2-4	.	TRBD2	CASSLRGGDIQYF	TGTGCCAGCAGCTTACGGGGGGGGGACATTCAGTACTTC
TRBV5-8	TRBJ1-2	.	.	CASSFGNYGYTF	TGTGCCAGCAGCTTTGGCAACTATGGCTACACCTTC
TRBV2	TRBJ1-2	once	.	CASSQDRGGGGYTF	TGTGCCAGCAGCCAGGACCGGGGGGGTGGTGGCTACACCTTC
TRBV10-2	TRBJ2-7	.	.	CASSESVGSLYEQYF	TGCGCCAGCAGTGAGTCTGTCGGGAGTCTGTACGAGCAGTACTTC
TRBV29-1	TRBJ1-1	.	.	CSVVRGTEAFF	TGCAGCGTTGTCCGGGGGACTGAAGCTTTCTTT
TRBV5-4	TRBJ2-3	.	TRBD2	CASSLRGGGTDTQYF	TGTGCCAGCAGCTTACGGGGGGGTGGCACAGATACGCAGTATTTT
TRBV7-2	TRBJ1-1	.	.	CASSPWGGGTEAFF	TGTGCCAGCAGCCCCTGGGGGGGCGGCACTGAAGCTTTCTTT
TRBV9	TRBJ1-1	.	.	CASSVAPGVGTEAFF	TGTGCCAGCAGCGTAGCTCCGGGAGTGGGTACTGAAGCTTTCTTT
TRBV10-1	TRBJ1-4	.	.	CASSESAGREKLFF	TGCGCCAGCAGTGAGTCGGCTGGGAGGGAAAAACTGTTTTTT
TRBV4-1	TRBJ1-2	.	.	CASSQVNRPGYTF	TGCGCCAGCAGCCAAGTCAACAGGCCTGGCTACACCTTC
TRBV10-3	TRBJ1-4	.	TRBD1	CAISEDRGGEKLFF	TGTGCCATCAGTGAGGACAGGGGGGGTGAAAAACTGTTTTTT
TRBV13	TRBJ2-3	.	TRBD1	CASSRQGGTDTQYF	TGTGCCAGCAGTAGACAGGGGGGCACAGATACGCAGTATTTT
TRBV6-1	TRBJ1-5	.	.	CASSWGEGDNQPQHF	TGTGCCAGCAGTTGGGGGGAAGGGGACAATCAGCCCCAGCATTTT
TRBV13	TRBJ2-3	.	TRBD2	CASLGGGFAGTSGGSRTDTQYF	TGTGCCAGCTTAGGGGGAGGCTTCGCCGGGACTAGCGGGGGGAGCCGCACAGATACGCAGTATTTT
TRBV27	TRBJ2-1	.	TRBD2	CASSLTRELTYNEQFF	TGTGCCAGCAGTTTAACGCGGGAGCTAACCTACAATGAGCAGTTCTTC
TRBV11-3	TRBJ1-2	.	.	CASEHVNYGYTF	TGTGCCAGCGAACACGTTAACTATGGCTACACCTTC
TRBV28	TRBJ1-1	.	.	CASINGGVNTEAFF	TGTGCCAGCATAAATGGGGGGGTCAACACTGAAGCTTTCTTT
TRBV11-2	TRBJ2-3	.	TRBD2	CASSLGFLFQREGTDTQYF	TGTGCCAGCAGCTTAGGGTTCCTATTCCAGCGGGAGGGCACAGATACGCAGTATTTT
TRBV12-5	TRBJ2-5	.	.	CASGTTGPETQYF	TGTGCTAGTGGTACTACAGGGCCGGAGACCCAGTACTTC
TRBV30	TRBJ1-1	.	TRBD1	CAWSKPGQGLRTAFF	TGTGCCTGGAGTAAACCGGGACAGGGGTTGAGGACAGCTTTCTTT
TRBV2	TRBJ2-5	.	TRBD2	CASSARLAGDPTQYF	TGTGCCAGCAGCGCCCGACTAGCGGGAGATCCGACCCAGTACTTC
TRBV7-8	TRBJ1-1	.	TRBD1	CASSPDRGQGGKRAFF	TGTGCCAGCAGCCCTGATAGGGGACAGGGGGGGAAAAGAGCTTTCTTT
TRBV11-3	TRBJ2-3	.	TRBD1	CASSSGQGGTDTQYF	TGTGCCAGCAGCTCGGGGCAGGGGGGCACAGATACGCAGTATTTT
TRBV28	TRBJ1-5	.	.	CASRIGHNQPQHF	TGTGCCAGCAGGATAGGACACAATCAGCCCCAGCATTTT
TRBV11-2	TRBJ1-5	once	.	CASSLLPDQPQHF	TGTGCCAGCAGCTTACTTCCGGATCAGCCCCAGCATTTT
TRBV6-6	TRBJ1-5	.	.	CASIQGGQGGQPQHF	TGTGCCAGCATCCAAGGTGGCCAGGGCGGTCAGCCCCAGCATTTT
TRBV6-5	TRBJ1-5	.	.	CASSADSPNQPQHF	TGTGCCAGCAGCGCCGACAGCCCGAATCAGCCCCAGCATTTT
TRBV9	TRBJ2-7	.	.	CASSVASGTGYEQYF	TGTGCCAGCAGCGTAGCCTCCGGAACGGGTTATGAGCAGTACTTC
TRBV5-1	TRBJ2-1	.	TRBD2	CASSPGVGGVYNEQFF	TGCGCCAGCAGCCCCGGGGTCGGGGGGGTGTACAATGAGCAGTTCTTC
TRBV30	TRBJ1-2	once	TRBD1	CAWRSLRDRGSYGYTF	TGTGCCTGGAGAAGTCTTCGGGACAGGGGAAGCTATGGCTACACCTTC
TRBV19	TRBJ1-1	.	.	CASRWREQSDTEAFF	TGTGCCAGTAGGTGGCGGGAACAATCTGACACTGAAGCTTTCTTT
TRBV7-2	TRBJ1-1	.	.	CASSLRTLNTEAFF	TGTGCCAGCAGCCTCAGAACCTTGAACACTGAAGCTTTCTTT
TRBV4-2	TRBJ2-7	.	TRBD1	CASSPDRDYEQYF	TGTGCCAGCAGCCCGGACAGGGACTACGAGCAGTACTTC
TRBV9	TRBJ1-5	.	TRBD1	CASSQGGQGAVNQPQHF	TGTGCCAGCAGCCAAGGGGGACAGGGGGCTGTAAATCAGCCCCAGCATTTT
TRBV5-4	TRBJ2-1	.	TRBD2	CASRAGLEYEQFF	TGTGCCAGCAGGGCCGGACTAGAGTATGAGCAGTTCTTC
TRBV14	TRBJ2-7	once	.	CASSKTLAYSSYEQYF	TGTGCCAGCAGCAAGACCCTAGCTTACAGCTCCTACGAGCAGTACTTC
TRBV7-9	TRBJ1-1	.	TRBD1	CASSSRVKGDRVRTEAFF	TGTGCCAGCAGCAGCCGCGTTAAGGGGGACAGGGTTAGGACTGAAGCTTTCTTT